Listed below are T cell receptor beta chains from one sample, sequenced in a study of spatial heterogeneity in lung cancer. TCRdb processed the 5' RACE reads anew with MiXCR; each CDR3 protein has one entry. Among 5,500 to 8,500 distinct CDR3 sequences, 3% to 4% were seen once, and the ten largest hold roughly 15%. The sequenced sample was lung tumor tissue, obtained at surgery. The receptors stem from a male donor with early-stage non-small cell lung cancer. Each CDR3 is given with its conserved first and last residue. D genes are given only for firm matches. Clone size appears in some rows only: once, few, many, or a class for an expanded clone.

>medium-sized|TRBV6-5|NA|TRBJ1-1
TGTGCCAGCAGACTACGCCTTGGACAGCAACTCATGAACACTGAAGCTTTCTTT
CASRLRLGQQLMNTEAFF
>many|TRBV11-1|TRBD1|TRBJ1-2
TGTGCCAGCAGCCCCGGGACAGGGGGCAACTATGGCTACACCTTC
CASSPGTGGNYGYTF
>medium-sized|TRBV28|NA|TRBJ2-7
TGTGCCAGCAGCCAGCCTCCCAGGTACTACGAGCAGTACTTC
CASSQPPRYYEQYF
>medium-sized|TRBV10-3|NA|TRBJ2-7
TGTGCCATCAGTGAGTCAGACGCCTCCTACGAGCAGTACTTC
CAISESDASYEQYF
>many|TRBV5-1|NA|TRBJ2-2
TGCGCCAGCAGCGAAACAGGCCCCAACACCGGGGAGCTGTTTTTT
CASSETGPNTGELFF
>many|TRBV5-1|TRBD2|TRBJ2-7
TGCGCCAGCAGCTCTAGCGGGAGTTACGACGAGCAGTACTTC
CASSSSGSYDEQYF
>many|TRBV5-1|NA|TRBJ1-5
TGCGCCAGCAGCTTGGGAGGGGGAGAACAGCCCCAGCATTTT
CASSLGGGEQPQHF
>many|TRBV5-1|NA|TRBJ2-1
TGCGCCAGCAGCCTGGACAGTAACAATGAGCAGTTCTTC
CASSLDSNNEQFF
>medium-sized|TRBV5-4|NA|TRBJ2-1
TGTGCCAGCAGCTCCCCCGGGACTGCCTACAATGAGCAGTTCTTC
CASSSPGTAYNEQFF
>few|TRBV29-1|TRBD2|TRBJ2-1
TGCAGCGTTGCTAGTAGCGGGGGGTCCAATGAGCAGTTCTTC
CSVASSGGSNEQFF
>medium-sized|TRBV28|TRBD1|TRBJ1-5
TGTGCCAGCAGTCGCAACAGGGGCGGTCAGCCCCAGCATTTT
CASSRNRGGQPQHF
>many|TRBV19|TRBD2|TRBJ2-1
TGTGCCAGTAGTTCAGGACTAGCGGGAGCGAGAGGGGAGCAGTTCTTC
CASSSGLAGARGEQFF
>few|TRBV3-1|TRBD1|TRBJ1-2
TGTGCCAGCAGCCACGGGACAGAGCCTAACTATGGCTACAACTTC
CASSHGTEPNYGYNF
>medium-sized|TRBV14|NA|TRBJ1-2
TGTGCCAGCAGCCTGTCCTATGGAGGCTACACCTTC
CASSLSYGGYTF
>many|TRBV19|NA|TRBJ1-5
TGTGCCAGTAGTAGCAGAGTGAGCAATCAGCCCCAGCATTTT
CASSSRVSNQPQHF
>NA|TRBV2|NA|TRBJ2-2
TGTGCCAGCAGTGAACGGAACGCAATCGACCACTCGAATAGCGGGAACACCGGGGAGCTGTTTTTT
CASSERNAIDHSNSGNTGELFF
>medium-sized|TRBV20-1|NA|TRBJ2-7
TGCAGTGCTAGCCCCCGAGGCTACGAGCAGTACTTC
CSASPRGYEQYF
>few|TRBV7-2|NA|TRBJ2-2
TGTGCCAGCAGCCCCCCCGGGGAGCTGTTTTTT
CASSPPGELFF
>medium-sized|TRBV7-3|NA|TRBJ1-2
TGTGCCAGCAGCTTAAGTCAGGGAGTTGCCTACACCTTC
CASSLSQGVAYTF
>medium-sized|TRBV5-8|NA|TRBJ2-2
TGTGCCAGCAGCTTGGAGGTCACCGGGGAGCTGTTTTTT
CASSLEVTGELFF
>many|TRBV5-1|NA|TRBJ2-1
TGCGCCAGCAGCTTGGTTGACCCCTCCTACAATGAGCAGTTCTTC
CASSLVDPSYNEQFF
>many|TRBV6-2/TRBV6-3|NA|TRBJ2-7
TGTGCCAGCGAGGGCGCTCCCCACTACGAGCAGTACTTC
CASEGAPHYEQYF
>medium-sized|TRBV6-5|TRBD1|TRBJ1-1
TGTGCCAGCAGTTGGGCCGGGACAGGGGGTTATATGAACACTGAAGCTTTCTTT
CASSWAGTGGYMNTEAFF
>medium-sized|TRBV9|TRBD2|TRBJ2-7
TGTGCCAGCAGCGCCGGAATGGGGGGGGGGTTCTACGAGCAGTACTTC
CASSAGMGGGFYEQYF
>medium-sized|TRBV10-3|NA|TRBJ1-6
TGTGCCATCAGGTGGGGGGGCGCGGATTATTCACCCCTCCACTTT
CAIRWGGADYSPLHF
>many|TRBV2|NA|TRBJ1-3
TGTGCCAGCAGACCACAAGGAAACACCATATATTTT
CASRPQGNTIYF
>few|TRBV24-1|TRBD1|TRBJ2-7
TGTGCCACCAGTGGTTTGACCGGGACAGGGGACTACGAGCAGTACTTC
CATSGLTGTGDYEQYF
>medium-sized|TRBV5-1|TRBD1|TRBJ2-7
TGCGCCAGCAGCAGGGACAGGGGCAACGAGCAGTACTTC
CASSRDRGNEQYF
>medium-sized|TRBV11-1|NA|TRBJ1-1
TGTGCCAGCAGCATAGGAGGTTACACTGAAGCTTTCTTT
CASSIGGYTEAFF